Listed below are T cell receptor beta chains from one sample, sequenced in a study of immune evolution from preneoplasia to lung adenocarcinoma. Sequencing was performed with immunoSEQ multiplex PCR; in TCRdb, only in-frame clones are kept and a portion is missing. The sample contains more than 4,000 clones, more than 75% of which appear only once. The sample comprised FFPE invasive lung adenocarcinoma tissue. The receptors were gathered from a person aged 70 to 79 with invasive lung adenocarcinoma. Some clones in this sample may be carry-over from other donors' samples. Both conserved end residues are part of each CDR3. The D gene is left open where the match is weak.

v_call	j_call	d_call	cdr3_aa
TRBV6-1	TRBJ2-7	TRBD1	CASRYQGEAYEQYF
TRBV7-9	TRBJ2-3	TRBD1	CASSPGGFLPPTDTQYF
TRBV10-3	TRBJ1-5	-	CSTGSGDSNQPQHF
TRBV11-2	TRBJ2-6	-	CASSLEGSGANVLTF
TRBV11-3	TRBJ2-2	-	CASSSVTTGELFF
TRBV6-6	TRBJ2-6	-	CASRVAGANVLTF
TRBV28	TRBJ2-7	TRBD1	CASGWTRDSPYEQYF
TRBV9	TRBJ1-2	TRBD1	CASSVGGQANYGYTF
TRBV6-4	TRBJ1-2	TRBD1	CASIRLTRDRDYGYTF
TRBV30	TRBJ1-5	TRBD1	CAWSVQGNNQPQHF
TRBV7-9	TRBJ1-1	-	CASSLQGVNTEAFF
TRBV29-1	TRBJ1-2	-	CSVRHALDYGYTF
TRBV4-1	TRBJ2-7	TRBD2	CASRPTGTSDSPTYEQYF
TRBV29-1	TRBJ1-2	TRBD1	CSGKTGSYGHTF